This T cell receptor beta chain is from a study of Tregs in tolerant kidney transplant recipients. The nonmyeloablative bone marrow transplants came from related graft donors, with transient mixed chimerism. The CDR3 is 18 residues long. V was trimmed by 5 bases and J by 5 bases, leaving 22 bases between them. Per the germline V gene, CDR1 is KGHSH and CDR2 is LQKENI. Using immunoSEQ multiplex PCR, the repertoire was profiled, and TCRdb retains in-frame clones only, with some absent. This table holds approximately 20,000 clones, 65% to 85% found once. Only one count was recorded for this clone. The genes are TRBV18 and TRBJ2-6; no clear D gene. This clonotype was sampled from a human patient who received a combined kidney and bone marrow transplant. The graft donor may have given rise to some T cells. The specimen was CD8+ T cells from blood (PBMCs), collected 6 months after the transplant. CDR3 nucleotide sequence: TGTGCCAGCTCAACGCCTCAGGATTTACAAAGTCGGGCCAACGTCCTGACTTTC. Protein: CASSTPQDLQSRANVLTF.